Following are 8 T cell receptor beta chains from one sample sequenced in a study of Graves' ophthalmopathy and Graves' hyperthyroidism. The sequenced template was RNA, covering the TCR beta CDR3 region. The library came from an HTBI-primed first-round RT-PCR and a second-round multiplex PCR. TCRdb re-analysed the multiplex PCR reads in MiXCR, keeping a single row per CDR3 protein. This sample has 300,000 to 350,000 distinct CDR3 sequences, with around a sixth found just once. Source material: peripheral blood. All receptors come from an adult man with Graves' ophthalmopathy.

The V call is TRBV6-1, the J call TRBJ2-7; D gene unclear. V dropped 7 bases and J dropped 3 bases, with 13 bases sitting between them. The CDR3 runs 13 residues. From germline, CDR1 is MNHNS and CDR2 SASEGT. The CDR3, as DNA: TGTGCCAGCAAAGACCAAAATGGCTACGAGCAGTACTTC. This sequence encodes CASKDQNGYEQYF.

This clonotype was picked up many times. Written as DNA, the CDR3 is TGTGCCAGCAGCTTGCCTTGGGGACAGACCACTTTCTACGAGCAGTACTTC. Translation: CASSLPWGQTTFYEQYF. This sequence joins TRBV5-4 and TRBJ2-7, with 7 bases identical to TRBD1. The CDR3 consists of 17 residues. The trim removed 1 base at V and 3 bases at J, leaving 13 bases unmatched. The germline CDR1 and CDR2 sequences are SGHNT and YYREEE (reference sequence).

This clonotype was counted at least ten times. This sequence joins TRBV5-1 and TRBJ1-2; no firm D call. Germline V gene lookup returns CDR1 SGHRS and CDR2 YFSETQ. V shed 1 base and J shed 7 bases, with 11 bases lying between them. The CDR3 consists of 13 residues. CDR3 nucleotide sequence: TGCGCCAGCAGCTTGAACGGAGCCGGTGGCTACACCTTC. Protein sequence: CASSLNGAGGYTF.

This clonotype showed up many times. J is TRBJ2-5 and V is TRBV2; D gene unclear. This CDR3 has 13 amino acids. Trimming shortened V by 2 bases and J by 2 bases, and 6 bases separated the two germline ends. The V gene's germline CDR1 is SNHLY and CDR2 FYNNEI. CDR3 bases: TGTGCCAGCAGTGAACTGATACAAGAGACCCAGTACTTC. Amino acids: CASSELIQETQYF.

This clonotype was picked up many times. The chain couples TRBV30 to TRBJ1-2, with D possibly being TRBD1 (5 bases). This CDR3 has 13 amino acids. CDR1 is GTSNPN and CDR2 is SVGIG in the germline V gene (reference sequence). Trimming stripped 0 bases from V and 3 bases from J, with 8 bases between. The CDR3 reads CAWSVSRDYGYTF. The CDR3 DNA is TGTGCCTGGAGTGTATCCAGGGACTATGGCTACACCTTC.

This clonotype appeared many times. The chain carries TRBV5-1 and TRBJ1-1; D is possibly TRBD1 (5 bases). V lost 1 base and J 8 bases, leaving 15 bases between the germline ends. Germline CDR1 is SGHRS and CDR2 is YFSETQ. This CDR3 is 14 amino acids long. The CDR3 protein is CASSLTWGNREAFF. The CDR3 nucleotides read TGCGCCAGCAGCTTGACTTGGGGGAACAGAGAAGCTTTCTTT.

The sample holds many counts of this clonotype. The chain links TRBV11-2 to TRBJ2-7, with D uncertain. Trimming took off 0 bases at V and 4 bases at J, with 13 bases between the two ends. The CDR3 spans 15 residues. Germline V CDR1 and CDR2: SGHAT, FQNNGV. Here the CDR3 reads CASSLEFNREYEQYF. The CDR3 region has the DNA TGTGCCAGCAGCTTAGAATTTAACAGAGAGTACGAGCAGTACTTC.

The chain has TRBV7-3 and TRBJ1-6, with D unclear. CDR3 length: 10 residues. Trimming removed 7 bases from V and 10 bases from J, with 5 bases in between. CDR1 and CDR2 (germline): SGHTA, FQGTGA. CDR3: CASTDSPLHF. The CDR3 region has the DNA TGTGCCAGCACAGACTCACCCCTCCACTTT.